These T cell receptor beta chains were read from a single sample in a study of cytomegalovirus exposure and HLA in healthy donors. The protocol was immunoSEQ multiplex PCR, while the TCRdb copy is restricted to in-frame clones and leaves out a portion. The data contain about 88,000 clones, about 96% of them singletons. The specimen was PBMCs. The receptors derive from a man aged 18-30 years in good health and CMV-seronegative. Each CDR3 is given with its conserved first and last residue. Each record gives: J gene, clone size, V gene, D gene, CDR3 DNA, CDR3 protein. A D gene is named only where the DNA matches it firmly. Not every row has a clone size; where given, it reads once, few, many or a size class.

TRBJ2-1 . TRBV9 . TGTGCCAGCAGCGTAGCAGTGGGAGGAGTTGAGCAGTTCTTC CASSVAVGGVEQFF
TRBJ2-5 . TRBV7-2 . TGTGCCAGCAGCGGATATCGGGCTAGCAGCCAAGAGACCCAGTACTTC CASSGYRASSQETQYF
TRBJ1-2 . TRBV6-5 TRBD1 TGTGCCAGCAGTCTTAGACAGGGTTGGAACTATGGCTACACCTTC CASSLRQGWNYGYTF
TRBJ1-1 . TRBV5-4 . TGTGCCAGCAGCCGAGAGAGGGGGACTGAAGCTTTCTTT CASSRERGTEAFF
TRBJ1-1 . TRBV5-1 TRBD1 TGCGCCAGCAGCTCACAGACAGGGTTGAACACTGAAGCTTTCTTT CASSSQTGLNTEAFF
TRBJ1-1 . TRBV11-2 TRBD1 TGTGCCAGCAGCTTAGCCTCCGGGACAGGGGGCCGTAGGAGAACTGAAGCTTTCTTT CASSLASGTGGRRRTEAFF
TRBJ1-1 . TRBV11-2 TRBD1 TGTGCCAGCAGGGTGACAGGGTCAATGAACACTGAAGCTTTCTTT CASRVTGSMNTEAFF
TRBJ1-1 few TRBV6-4 . TGTGCCAGCAGTGCCGAGGGTTGGAACACTGAAGCTTTCTTT CASSAEGWNTEAFF
TRBJ1-5 once TRBV27 . TGTGCCAGCAGTACAGCTACAGATGGCAATCAGCCCCAGCATTTT CASSTATDGNQPQHF
TRBJ2-1 . TRBV5-1 TRBD1 TGCGCCAGCAGCCGCGGACAGGGGCTTTACAATGAGCAGTTCTTC CASSRGQGLYNEQFF
TRBJ2-2 . TRBV6-1 TRBD2 TGTGCCAGCAGTGTAGCGGGAGGAAAAACCGGGGAGCTGTTTTTT CASSVAGGKTGELFF
TRBJ2-7 once TRBV19 TRBD1 TGTGCCAGTAGTATTTATGGGACAGGGTCCTACGAGCAGTACTTC CASSIYGTGSYEQYF
TRBJ2-7 . TRBV27 TRBD1 TGTGCCAGCACTTCAGGGAACAGGGGAGCCTACGAGCAGTACTTC CASTSGNRGAYEQYF
TRBJ1-6 . TRBV30 TRBD1 TGTGCCTGGAGAGACTCAGGGGGCGCGGATTCACCCCTCCACTTT CAWRDSGGADSPLHF
TRBJ1-5 . TRBV19 . TGTGCCAGTAGTATGATGGCAGATAGCAATCAGCCCCAGCATTTT CASSMMADSNQPQHF
TRBJ2-3 . TRBV7-2 . TGTGCCAGCAGCTTAGTCGCAGATACGCAGTATTTT CASSLVADTQYF
TRBJ2-3 . TRBV19 TRBD2 TGTGCCAGTAGTAAAACCCCCCAAGCGGGGGGGGATACGCAGTATTTT CASSKTPQAGGDTQYF
TRBJ2-7 few TRBV6-1 . TGTGCCAGCAGCCTAGGGGGGGGCGAGCAGTACTTC CASSLGGGEQYF
TRBJ1-2 . TRBV7-8 TRBD1 TGTGCCAGCAGCTTAAGACAGGGGAACTATGGCTACACCTTC CASSLRQGNYGYTF
TRBJ1-2 . TRBV19 . TGTGCCAGTAAAACCTCCCCGACTGTCGTGTATGGCTACACCTTC CASKTSPTVVYGYTF
TRBJ2-5 . TRBV14 . TGTGCCAGCAGCCAGCGCGACAGCAAAGAGACCCAGTACTTC CASSQRDSKETQYF
TRBJ1-3 . TRBV30 . TGTGCCTGGAGTGGGGGCCGGTTACCTCGGGGAAACACCATATATTTT CAWSGGRLPRGNTIYF
TRBJ2-5 . TRBV14 TRBD2 TGTGCCAGCAGCCAACTAGCGGGAGTTTTAGGGACCCAGTACTTC CASSQLAGVLGTQYF
TRBJ2-3 . TRBV9 . TGTGCCAGCAGCGCAGAGGCCGGGTCTATCAGCACAGATACGCAGTATTTT CASSAEAGSISTDTQYF
TRBJ1-3 . TRBV27 . TGTGCCAGCAGCACTATGGGCTCTGGAAACACCATATATTTT CASSTMGSGNTIYF
TRBJ2-2 . TRBV5-6 . TGTGCCAGCAGCTTGTCCCCGTCCCTCGGGGAGCTGTTTTTT CASSLSPSLGELFF
TRBJ2-2 . TRBV5-1 . TGCGCCAGCAGCTTGAGGACCCTGACGGGCGGGGGGGAGCTGTTTTTT CASSLRTLTGGGELFF
TRBJ2-5 . TRBV5-4 TRBD1 TGTGCCAGCAGCGTGAGAGCCTCCGGGACAGGGGGTAAGACCCAGTACTTC CASSVRASGTGGKTQYF
TRBJ1-2 . TRBV10-3 . TGTGCCATCCGCGGGTCGGTAGGGTATGGCTACACCTTC CAIRGSVGYGYTF
TRBJ1-6 . TRBV28 . TGTGCCAGCAACACAGTGGTTTATAATTCACCCCTCCACTTT CASNTVVYNSPLHF
TRBJ2-3 . TRBV29-1 . TGCAGCGTCCATCCTATAAACACAGATACGCAGTATTTT CSVHPINTDTQYF